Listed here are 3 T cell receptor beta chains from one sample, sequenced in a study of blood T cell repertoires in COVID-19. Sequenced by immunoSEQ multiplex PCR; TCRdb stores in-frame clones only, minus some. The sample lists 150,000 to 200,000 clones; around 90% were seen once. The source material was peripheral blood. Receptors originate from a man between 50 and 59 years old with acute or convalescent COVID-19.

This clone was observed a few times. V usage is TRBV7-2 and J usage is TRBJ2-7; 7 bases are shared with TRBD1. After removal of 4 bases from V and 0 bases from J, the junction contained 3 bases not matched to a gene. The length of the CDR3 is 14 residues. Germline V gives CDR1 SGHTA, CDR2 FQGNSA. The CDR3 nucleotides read TGTGCCAGCAGCTGGACAGGAACCTCCTACGAGCAGTACGTC. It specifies CASSWTGTSYEQYV.

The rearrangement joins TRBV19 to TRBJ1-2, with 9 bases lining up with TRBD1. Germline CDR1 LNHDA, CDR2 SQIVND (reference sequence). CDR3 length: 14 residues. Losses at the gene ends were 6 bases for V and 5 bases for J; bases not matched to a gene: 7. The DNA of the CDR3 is TGTGCCAGTAGGATCGGACAGGGGAGGTATGGCTACACCTTC. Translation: CASRIGQGRYGYTF.

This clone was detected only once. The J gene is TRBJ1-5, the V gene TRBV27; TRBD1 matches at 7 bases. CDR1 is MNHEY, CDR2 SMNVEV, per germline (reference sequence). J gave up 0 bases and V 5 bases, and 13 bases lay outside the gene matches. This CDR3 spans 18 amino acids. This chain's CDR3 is CASSTRARGEYSNQPQHF. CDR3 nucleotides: TGTGCCAGCAGTACAAGAGCCAGGGGGGAATATAGCAATCAGCCCCAGCATTTT.